This TCR beta chain is drawn from a study of cytomegalovirus exposure and HLA in healthy donors. Study-wide results and limits: Among TCR beta chains of equal frequency, HLA-associated ones were more clonally expanded in a later analysis.

Germline V lookup: CDR1 MNHEY, CDR2 SVGAGI. CDR3 size: 14 residues. With 2 bases removed from V and 10 bases from J, the gap between germline ends came to 15 bases. Amplification used 60 Vbeta primers and 13 Jbeta primers. The method was immunoSEQ multiplex PCR; TCRdb's version includes in-frame clones alone and lacks a portion of them. The table lists about 140,000 clones, roughly 9.6% of them singletons. Notes on this clone: Its antigen is not identified.

The sequenced sample was PBMCs. The origin of this receptor is a woman aged 40 to 50 in good health and CMV-seropositive. V usage is TRBV6-5 and J usage is TRBJ2-1; possible D gene TRBD2, 6 bases. CDR3 in DNA: TGTGCCAGCAGTTACCCCGGGGGAAAGGGAGAGCAGTTCTTC. As protein: CASSYPGGKGEQFF.